The rows below give T cell receptor beta chains drawn from one sample of a study of shared clonotypes between healthy human individuals. Data came from immunoSEQ multiplex PCR; TCRdb stores just in-frame clones and leaves some out. This table holds 850,000 to 1,200,000 clones, more than 60% found once. Material: memory CD4+ T cells sorted from blood. These receptors were taken from a man between 18 and 29 years old in good health. CDR3s include the opening cysteine and the closing phenylalanine or tryptophan. A D gene is named only where the DNA matches it firmly. Where a row states a size, it is once, few, many or the class of an expanded clone; other rows omit it.

D	V	size	J	CDR3	DNA
TRBD1	TRBV5-1	-	TRBJ1-1	CASSLTNRGTEAFF	TGCGCCAGCAGCTTGACGAACAGGGGTACTGAAGCTTTCTTT
-	TRBV11-2	few	TRBJ1-1	CASTLLLGTEAFF	TGTGCCAGCACACTCCTCCTGGGCACTGAAGCTTTCTTT
-	TRBV5-1	-	TRBJ1-1	CASSTQGPNTEAFF	TGCGCCAGCAGCACACAGGGCCCGAACACTGAAGCTTTCTTT
-	TRBV6-1	few	TRBJ1-5	CASSVRQNNQPQHF	TGTGCCAGCAGCGTTCGACAGAACAATCAGCCCCAGCATTTT
-	TRBV18	-	TRBJ2-6	CASSPTGSSGANVLTF	TGTGCCAGCTCACCAACAGGCAGCTCTGGGGCCAACGTCCTGACTTTC
-	TRBV5-1	-	TRBJ2-2	CASSLGPTGELFF	TGCGCCAGCAGCTTGGGGCCCACCGGGGAGCTGTTTTTT
-	TRBV11-2	-	TRBJ2-2	CASSFSLPGELFF	TGTGCCAGCAGCTTTTCCCTTCCCGGGGAGCTGTTTTTT
-	TRBV25-1	-	TRBJ1-2	CASSERQGGGYTF	TGTGCCAGCAGTGAACGGCAGGGAGGTGGCTACACCTTC
TRBD2	TRBV5-1	-	TRBJ2-3	CASSSGLAGTQYF	TGCGCCAGCAGCTCCGGACTAGCCGGTACGCAGTATTTT
-	TRBV10-2	-	TRBJ2-7	CASSRTLYYEQYF	TGCGCCAGCAGTCGGACACTATACTACGAGCAGTACTTC